This paragraph reports one T cell receptor beta chain. Repertoires were generated with immunoSEQ multiplex PCR, while TCRdb's copy carries only in-frame clones and drops some. Counted here are approximately 10,000 clones, 83% occurring once; the ten biggest clones make up less than 20%. Germline CDR1 is MNHEY and CDR2 is SVGAGI. This CDR3 is built from 15 residues. Trimming removed 6 bases from V and 2 bases from J; junction bases left unmatched: 6. The sample originates from a study of T cell changes during pregnancy in multiple sclerosis. The TCR was taken from a female donor in good health, enrolled as a control in a pregnancy study. Material: CD8+ T cells from peripheral blood mononuclear cells, obtained in the third trimester of pregnancy. V and J are TRBV6-5 and TRBJ2-7, with 11 bases identical to TRBD2. The CDR3 bases are TGTGCCAGCAGCCCTGGGACTAGCGGTACCTACGAGCAGTACTTC. Protein sequence: CASSPGTSGTYEQYF.